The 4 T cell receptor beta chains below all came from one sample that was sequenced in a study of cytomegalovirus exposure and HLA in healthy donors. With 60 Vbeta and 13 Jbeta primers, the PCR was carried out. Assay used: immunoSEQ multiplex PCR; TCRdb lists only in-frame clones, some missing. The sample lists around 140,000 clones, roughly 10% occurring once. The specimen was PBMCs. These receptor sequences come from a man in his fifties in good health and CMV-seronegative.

The CDR3 DNA follows: TGCGCCAGCAGCTTGCGCGGCATGGAAGCCTACGAGCAGTACTTC. Translated: CASSLRGMEAYEQYF. This chain connects TRBV5-1 to TRBJ2-7; no clear D. Germline loops: CDR1 SGHRS, CDR2 YFSETQ. The CDR3 sequence is 15 residues long. V lost 1 base to trimming and J lost 2 bases, with 13 bases between them.

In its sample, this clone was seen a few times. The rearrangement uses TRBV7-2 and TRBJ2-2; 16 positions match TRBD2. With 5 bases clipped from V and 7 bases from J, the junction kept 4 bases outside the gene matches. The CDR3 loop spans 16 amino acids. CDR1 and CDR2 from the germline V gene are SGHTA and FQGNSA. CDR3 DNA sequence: TGTGCCAGCAGCCGGGGACTAGCGGGAGGGAGCGGGGAGCTGTTTTTT. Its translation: CASSRGLAGGSGELFF.

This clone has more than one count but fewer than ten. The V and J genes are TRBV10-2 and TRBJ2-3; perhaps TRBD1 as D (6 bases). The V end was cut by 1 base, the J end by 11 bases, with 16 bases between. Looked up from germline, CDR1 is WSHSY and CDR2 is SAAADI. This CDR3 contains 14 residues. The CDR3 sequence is CASSEFLQGKWQYF. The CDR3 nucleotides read TGCGCCAGCAGTGAGTTCCTACAGGGAAAATGGCAGTATTTT.

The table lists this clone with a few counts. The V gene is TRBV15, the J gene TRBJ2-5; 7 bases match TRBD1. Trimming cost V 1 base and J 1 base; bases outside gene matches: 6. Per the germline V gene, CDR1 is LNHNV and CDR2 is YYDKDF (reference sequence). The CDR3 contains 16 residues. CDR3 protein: CATSRVIRGFQETQYF. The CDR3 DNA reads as TGTGCCACCAGCAGAGTAATCAGGGGGTTCCAAGAGACCCAGTACTTC.